These 16 T cell receptor beta chains were sequenced from one sample in a study of blood T cell repertoires in COVID-19. Clones were sequenced by immunoSEQ multiplex PCR, and TCRdb holds only the in-frame ones, with some missing. Of approximately 130,000 clones listed, around 87% are singletons. Sequences were obtained from peripheral blood. All receptors come from a woman between 45 and 60 years old who had recovered from COVID-19.

J is TRBJ1-1 and V is TRBV11-1; 7 bases are shared with TRBD1. V was pared by 3 bases and J by 4 bases, with 5 bases of the junction left unmatched. Germline CDR1 and CDR2: SGHAT and FQDESV (reference sequence). This CDR3 comprises 14 residues. CDR3 region: CASSFGTVITEAFF. The CDR3, as DNA: TGTGCCAGCAGCTTTGGGACAGTCATCACTGAAGCTTTCTTT.

V gene TRBV6-6 combines with J gene TRBJ2-3; 9 bases are shared with TRBD2. Germline V gene lookup returns CDR1 MNHNY and CDR2 SVGAGI (reference sequence). J gave up 3 bases and V 1 base, and 5 bases lay outside the gene matches. This CDR3 has 16 amino acids. CDR3 sequence reads: CASSYLGAGGTDTQYF. CDR3 bases: TGTGCCAGCAGTTACTTAGGAGCGGGGGGAACAGATACGCAGTATTTT.

V and J are TRBV24-1 and TRBJ2-7, with D possibly being TRBD1 (5 bases). CDR1 is KGHDR, CDR2 SFDVKD, per germline. The CDR3 extends over 15 amino acids. Trimming took off 5 bases at V and 0 bases at J, with 13 bases between the two ends. The CDR3 protein is CATSVAGHLSYEQYF. As DNA, the CDR3 is TGTGCCACCAGTGTTGCAGGGCATCTCTCCTACGAGCAGTACTTC.

This sequence joins TRBV7-6 and TRBJ2-1; 7 nucleotides align to TRBD2. V dropped 5 bases and J dropped 7; count of bases not matched to a gene: 14. The CDR3 loop spans 16 amino acids. The V gene's germline CDR1 is SGHVS and CDR2 FNYEAQ. The CDR3 spells CASSRVGREIVNEQFF. The CDR3 nucleotides read TGTGCCAGCAGCCGGGTTGGGCGGGAGATTGTAAATGAGCAGTTCTTC.

The rearrangement joins TRBV7-8 to TRBJ1-4; D is uncertain. V lost 5 bases and J 3 bases, leaving 7 bases between the germline ends. The CDR3 runs to 13 residues. CDR1 and CDR2 from the germline V gene are SGHVS and FQNEAQ. The CDR3 DNA follows: TGTGCCAGCAGCCGGGCCGCTAATGAAAAACTGTTTTTT. It codes for CASSRAANEKLFF.

J is TRBJ2-3 and V is TRBV6-5, with 8 bases matching TRBD1. The CDR3 extends over 13 amino acids. Germline V gene data show CDR1 as MNHEY and CDR2 as SVGAGI. Losses at the gene ends were 5 bases for V and 4 bases for J; bases not matched to a gene: 2. CDR3 in amino acids: CASSPRGPDTQYF. CDR3 bases: TGTGCCAGCAGTCCCAGGGGGCCAGATACGCAGTATTTT.

The J gene is TRBJ2-7, the V gene TRBV18; 7 bases match TRBD1. This CDR3 comprises 16 residues. With 2 bases clipped from V and 4 bases from J, the junction kept 11 bases outside the gene matches. Per germline, CDR1 KGHSH and CDR2 LQKENI. The CDR3 nucleotides are TGTGCCAGCTCACCAAGGACAGGTCAAAAACGGTACGAGCAGTACTTC. As protein: CASSPRTGQKRYEQYF.

The genes are TRBV6-2 or TRBV6-3 and TRBJ2-1; TRBD1 matches at 8 bases. J gave up 9 bases and V 6 bases, and 7 bases lay outside the gene matches. CDR1 is MNHEY and CDR2 is SVGEGT in the germline V gene. The CDR3 contains 13 residues. The CDR3 sequence: CASSRTGRPEQFF. CDR3 sequence (DNA): TGTGCCAGCAGCCGGACAGGGCGGCCTGAGCAGTTCTTC.

The V gene is TRBV10-1, the J gene TRBJ1-1; D is possibly TRBD1 (5 bases). The CDR3 loop spans 14 amino acids. Germline CDR1 and CDR2: WNHNN and SYGVQD (reference sequence). V dropped 6 bases and J dropped 4 bases, with 15 bases sitting between them. CDR3 nucleotides: TGCGCCAGCAGGCAGCGGGGGGACGGCACTGAAGCTTTCTTT. This gives the protein CASRQRGDGTEAFF.

The chain joins TRBV18 to TRBJ2-3, with 9 positions matching TRBD2. V dropped 2 bases and J dropped 5; count of bases not matched to a gene: 8. The germline gives CDR1 KGHSH, CDR2 LQKENI. The CDR3 is made up of 16 amino acids. The CDR3 coding sequence is TGTGCCAGCTCACCAGGTTTCGCGGGGGGGCGAGATACGCAGTATTTT. Encoded protein: CASSPGFAGGRDTQYF.

This clone was seen just once. This chain joins TRBV18 and TRBJ1-1; possible D gene TRBD1, 6 bases. Germline V gives CDR1 KGHSH, CDR2 LQKENI. The CDR3 spans 13 residues. The V and J ends lost 5 bases and 5 bases respectively, with 12 bases between them. The CDR3 sequence is CASSSRGLTEAFF. CDR3 sequence (DNA): TGTGCCAGCTCATCCAGGGGCTTAACTGAAGCTTTCTTT.

The rearrangement uses TRBV5-5 and TRBJ2-7, with 7 positions matching TRBD1. The CDR3 extends over 15 amino acids. J was trimmed by 0 bases and V by 5 bases; bases with no gene match: 8. Germline assignment: CDR1 SGHKS and CDR2 YYEKEE (reference sequence). CDR3 DNA: TGTGCCAGCAGTTTTACCGGGACAGCCTCCTACGAGCAGTACTTC. Translated, it gives CASSFTGTASYEQYF.

V usage is TRBV10-2 and J usage is TRBJ2-3; a possible D gene is TRBD2 (6 bases). The CDR3 extends over 13 amino acids. Germline assignment: CDR1 WSHSY and CDR2 SAAADI. Between the trimmed V and J ends, which lost 10 bases and 5 bases, there was a span of 16 bases. CDR3 amino acids: CATGGGALDTQYF. DNA for the CDR3: TGCGCCACTGGGGGAGGAGCCCTAGATACGCAGTATTTT.

The chain combines TRBV29-1 with TRBJ2-1; D is possibly TRBD2 (6 bases). This CDR3 is 14 amino acids long. Trimming left V 6 bases short and J 4 bases short, with 16 bases between. CDR1 SQVTM and CDR2 ANQGSEA come from the germline V gene. The CDR3 DNA follows: TGCAGCGTAAACCGGGACTCCCAATACAATGAGCAGTTCTTC. Translating gives CSVNRDSQYNEQFF.

This clone was seen a handful of times. This chain uses TRBV21-1 with TRBJ1-2. TRBV21-1 is a recognized pseudogene. The CDR3 loop spans 13 amino acids. The CDR3 nucleotides are TGTGCCACCCCCCGGGAGGGGTACTATGGCTACACCTTC. Encoded protein: CATPREGYYGYTF.

The chain has TRBV6-5 and TRBJ1-1, with TRBD1 matching over 7 bases. The CDR3 extends over 16 amino acids. The germline CDR1 and CDR2 sequences are MNHEY and SVGAGI. V was clipped by 2 bases and J by 3 bases; unmatched bases: 9. The CDR3: CASSYGYTGVDTEAFF. CDR3 DNA: TGTGCCAGCAGTTACGGGTACACAGGGGTAGACACTGAAGCTTTCTTT.